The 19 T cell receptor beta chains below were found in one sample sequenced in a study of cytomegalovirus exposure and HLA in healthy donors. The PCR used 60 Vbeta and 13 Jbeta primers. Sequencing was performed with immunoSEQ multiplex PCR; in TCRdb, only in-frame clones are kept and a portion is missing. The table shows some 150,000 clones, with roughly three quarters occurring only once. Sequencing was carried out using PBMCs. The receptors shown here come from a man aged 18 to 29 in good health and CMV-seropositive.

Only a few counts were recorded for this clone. DNA of the CDR3: TGTGCCACCAGCAGAGATGGGGACAGGGGTTCACCCCTCCACTTT. This gives the protein CATSRDGDRGSPLHF. This chain connects TRBV15 to TRBJ1-6, with TRBD1 identical over 10 bases. This CDR3 has 15 residues. The J segment lost 9 bases and the V segment lost 0 bases, leaving 2 bases of the junction unmatched. Germline V CDR1 and CDR2: LNHNV, YYDKDF (reference sequence).

The CDR3, as DNA: TGTGCCAGCAGTTACCGGGGACAGGGGACCTACGAGCAGTACTTC. Translating it yields CASSYRGQGTYEQYF. This rearrangement joins TRBV6-5 to TRBJ2-7, with 10 bases matching TRBD1. CDR1 MNHEY and CDR2 SVGAGI come from the germline V gene. V gave up 2 bases and J gave up 2 bases; unmatched junction bases: 3. The CDR3 runs to 15 residues.

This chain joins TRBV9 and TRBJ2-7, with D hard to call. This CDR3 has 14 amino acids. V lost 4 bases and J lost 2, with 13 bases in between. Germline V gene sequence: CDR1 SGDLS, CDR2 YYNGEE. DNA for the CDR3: TGTGCCAGCAGCAGAACACCTTCTGCCTACGAGCAGTACTTC. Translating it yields CASSRTPSAYEQYF.

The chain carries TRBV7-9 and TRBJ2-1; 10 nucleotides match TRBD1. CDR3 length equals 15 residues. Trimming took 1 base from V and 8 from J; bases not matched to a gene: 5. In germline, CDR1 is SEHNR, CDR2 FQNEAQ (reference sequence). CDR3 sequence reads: CASSLDGTGAHEQFF. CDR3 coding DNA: TGTGCCAGCAGCTTAGACGGGACAGGGGCCCATGAGCAGTTCTTC. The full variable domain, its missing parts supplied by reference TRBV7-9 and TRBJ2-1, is DTGVSQNPRHKITKRGQNVTFRCDPISEHNRLYWYRQTLGQGPEFLTYFQNEAQLEKSRLLSDRFSAERPKGSFSTLEIQRTEQGDSAMYLCASSLDGTGAHEQFFGPGTRLTVL.

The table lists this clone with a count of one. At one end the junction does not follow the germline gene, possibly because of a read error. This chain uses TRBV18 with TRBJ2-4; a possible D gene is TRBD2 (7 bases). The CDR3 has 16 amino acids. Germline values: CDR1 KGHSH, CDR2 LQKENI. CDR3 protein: CASSPDAGAAKNSQYF. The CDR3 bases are TGTGCCAGCTCACCCGACGCGGGGGCAGCCAAAAACAGTCAGTACTTC.

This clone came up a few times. CDR3 in DNA: TGTGCCAGCAGTGAAAGGACAGCTTTCACCGGGGAGCTGTTTTTT. Translated, it gives CASSERTAFTGELFF. The gene calls are TRBV2 and TRBJ2-2; tentative D call: TRBD1 (6 bases). Trimming cost V 2 bases and J 4 bases, with 11 bases left between them. This CDR3 spans 15 amino acids. Germline lookup yields CDR1 SNHLY and CDR2 FYNNEI.

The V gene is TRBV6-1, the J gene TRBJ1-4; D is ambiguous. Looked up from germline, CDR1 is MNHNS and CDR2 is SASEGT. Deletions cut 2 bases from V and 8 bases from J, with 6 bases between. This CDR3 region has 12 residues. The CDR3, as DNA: TGTGCCAGCAGTGAATTGGGCGAAAAACTGTTTTTT. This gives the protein CASSELGEKLFF.

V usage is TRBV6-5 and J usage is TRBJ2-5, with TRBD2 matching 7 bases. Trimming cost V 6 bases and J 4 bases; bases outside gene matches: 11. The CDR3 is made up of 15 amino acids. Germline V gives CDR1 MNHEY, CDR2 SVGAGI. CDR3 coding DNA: TGTGCCAGCAGCAAAGGGGTAGGGGAGGGAGAGACCCAGTACTTC. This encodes CASSKGVGEGETQYF.

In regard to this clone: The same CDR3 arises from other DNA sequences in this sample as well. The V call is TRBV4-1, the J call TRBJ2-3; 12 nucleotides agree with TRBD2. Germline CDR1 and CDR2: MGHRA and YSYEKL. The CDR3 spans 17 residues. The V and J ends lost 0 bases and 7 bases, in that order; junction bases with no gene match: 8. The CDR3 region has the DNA TGCGCCAGCAGCCAAGATAGTCTAGCGGGAGGGTCAAATACGCAGTATTTT. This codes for CASSQDSLAGGSNTQYF.

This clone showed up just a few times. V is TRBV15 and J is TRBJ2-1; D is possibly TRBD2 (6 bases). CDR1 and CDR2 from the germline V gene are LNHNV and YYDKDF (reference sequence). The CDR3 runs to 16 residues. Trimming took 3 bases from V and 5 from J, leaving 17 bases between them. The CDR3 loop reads CATSRGGYVGNNEQFF. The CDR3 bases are TGTGCCACCAGCAGGGGAGGCTACGTGGGGAACAATGAGCAGTTCTTC.

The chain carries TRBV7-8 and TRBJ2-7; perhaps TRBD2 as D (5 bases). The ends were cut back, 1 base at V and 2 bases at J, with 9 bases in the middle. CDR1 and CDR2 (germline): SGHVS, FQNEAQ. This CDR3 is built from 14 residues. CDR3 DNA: TGTGCCAGCAGCTTAGGACTCGGGACCTACGAGCAGTACTTC. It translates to CASSLGLGTYEQYF. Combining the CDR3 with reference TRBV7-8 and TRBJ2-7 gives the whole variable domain GAGVSQSPRYKVAKRGQDVALRCDPISGHVSLFWYQQALGQGPEFLTYFQNEAQLDKSGLPSDRFFAERPEGSVSTLKIQRTQQEDSAVYLCASSLGLGTYEQYFGPGTRLTVT.

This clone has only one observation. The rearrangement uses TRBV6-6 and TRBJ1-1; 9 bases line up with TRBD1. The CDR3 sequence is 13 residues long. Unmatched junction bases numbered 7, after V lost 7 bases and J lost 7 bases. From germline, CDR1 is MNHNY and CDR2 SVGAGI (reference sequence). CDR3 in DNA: TGTGCCAGCATTACGACAGGGGGGTTTGAAGCTTTCTTT. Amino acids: CASITTGGFEAFF.

This chain's CDR3 is CASSTPTTVNTEAFF. The CDR3 nucleotides read TGTGCCAGTAGTACCCCCACGACAGTGAACACTGAAGCTTTCTTT. The rearrangement uses TRBV19 and TRBJ1-1, with a possible D match to TRBD1 (5 bases). Germline V gene lookup returns CDR1 LNHDA and CDR2 SQIVND (reference sequence). Trimming left V 4 bases short and J 0 bases short, with 12 bases between. There are 15 residues in the CDR3. Complete variable domain (other parts from reference TRBV19 and TRBJ1-1): DGGITQSPKYLFRKEGQNVTLSCEQNLNHDAMYWYRQDPGQGLRLIYYSQIVNDFQKGDIAEGYSVSREKKESFPLTVTSAQKNPTAFYLCASSTPTTVNTEAFFGQGTRLTVV.

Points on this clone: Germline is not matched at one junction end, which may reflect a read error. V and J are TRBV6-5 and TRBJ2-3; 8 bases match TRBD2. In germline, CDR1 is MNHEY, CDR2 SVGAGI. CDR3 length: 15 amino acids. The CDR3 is CAISYGGAGTDTQYF. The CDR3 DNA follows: TGTGCCATCAGTTACGGGGGGGCAGGCACAGATACGCAGTATTTT.

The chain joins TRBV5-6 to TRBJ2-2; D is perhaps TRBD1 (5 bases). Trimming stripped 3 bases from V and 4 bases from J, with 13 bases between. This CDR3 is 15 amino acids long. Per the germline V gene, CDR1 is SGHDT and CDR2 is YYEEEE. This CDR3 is CASSSWGPVTGELFF. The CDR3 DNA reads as TGTGCCAGCAGCTCCTGGGGCCCGGTCACCGGGGAGCTGTTTTTT.

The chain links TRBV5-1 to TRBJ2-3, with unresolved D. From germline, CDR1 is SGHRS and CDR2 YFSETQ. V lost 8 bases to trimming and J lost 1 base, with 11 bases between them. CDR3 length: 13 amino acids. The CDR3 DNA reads TGCGCCAGTGGGCATCCTGGCACAGATACGCAGTATTTT. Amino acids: CASGHPGTDTQYF.

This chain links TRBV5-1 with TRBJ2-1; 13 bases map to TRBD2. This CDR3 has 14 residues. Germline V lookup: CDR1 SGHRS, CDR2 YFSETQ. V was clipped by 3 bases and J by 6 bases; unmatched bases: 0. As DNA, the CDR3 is TGCGCCAGCAGCTGGACTAGCGGGGGCAATGAGCAGTTCTTC. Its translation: CASSWTSGGNEQFF.

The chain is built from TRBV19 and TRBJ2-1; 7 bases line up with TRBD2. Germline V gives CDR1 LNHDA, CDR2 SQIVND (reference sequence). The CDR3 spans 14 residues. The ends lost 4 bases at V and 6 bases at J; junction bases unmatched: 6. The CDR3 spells CASSSGRTLNEQFF. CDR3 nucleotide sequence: TGTGCCAGTAGTAGCGGGAGAACCCTCAATGAGCAGTTCTTC. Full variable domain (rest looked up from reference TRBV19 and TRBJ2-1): DGGITQSPKYLFRKEGQNVTLSCEQNLNHDAMYWYRQDPGQGLRLIYYSQIVNDFQKGDIAEGYSVSREKKESFPLTVTSAQKNPTAFYLCASSSGRTLNEQFFGPGTRLTVL.

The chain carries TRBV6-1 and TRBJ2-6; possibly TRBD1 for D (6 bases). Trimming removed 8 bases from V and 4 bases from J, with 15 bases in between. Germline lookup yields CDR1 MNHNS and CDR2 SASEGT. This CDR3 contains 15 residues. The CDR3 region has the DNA TGTGCCAGCTTGAGGTTTCAGGGGGGGGCCAACGTCCTGACTTTC. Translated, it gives CASLRFQGGANVLTF.